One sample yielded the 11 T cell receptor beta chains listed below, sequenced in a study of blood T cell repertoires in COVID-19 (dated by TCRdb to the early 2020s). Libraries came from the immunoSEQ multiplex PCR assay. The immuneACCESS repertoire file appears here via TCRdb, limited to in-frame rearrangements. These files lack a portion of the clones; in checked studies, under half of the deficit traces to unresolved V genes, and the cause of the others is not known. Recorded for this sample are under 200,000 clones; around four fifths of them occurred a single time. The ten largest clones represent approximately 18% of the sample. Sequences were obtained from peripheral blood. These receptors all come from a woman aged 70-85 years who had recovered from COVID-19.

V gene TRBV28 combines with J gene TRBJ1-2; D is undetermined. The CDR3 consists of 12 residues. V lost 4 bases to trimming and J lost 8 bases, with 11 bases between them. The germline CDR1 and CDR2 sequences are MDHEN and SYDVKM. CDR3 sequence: CASSSSAGGYTF. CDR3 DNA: TGTGCCAGCAGTTCCTCGGCGGGGGGCTACACCTTC.

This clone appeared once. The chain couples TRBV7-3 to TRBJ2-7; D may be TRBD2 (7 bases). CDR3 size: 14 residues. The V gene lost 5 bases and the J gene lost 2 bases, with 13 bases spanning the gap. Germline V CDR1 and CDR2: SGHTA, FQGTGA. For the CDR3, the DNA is TGTGCCAGCAGCCCTATAGGGGGGGCCTACGAGCAGTACTTC. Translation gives CASSPIGGAYEQYF.

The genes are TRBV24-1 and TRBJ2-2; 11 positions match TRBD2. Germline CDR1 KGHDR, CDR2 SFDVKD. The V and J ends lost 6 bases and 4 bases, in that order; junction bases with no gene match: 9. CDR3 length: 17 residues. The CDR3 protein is CATSTSGGQVGTGELFF. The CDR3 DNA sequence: TGTGCCACCAGTACTAGCGGGGGCCAGGTTGGCACCGGGGAGCTGTTTTTT.

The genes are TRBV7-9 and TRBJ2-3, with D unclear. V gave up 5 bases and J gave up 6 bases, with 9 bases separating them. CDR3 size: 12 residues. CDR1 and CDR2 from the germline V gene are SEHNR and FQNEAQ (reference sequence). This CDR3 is CASSPEADTQYF. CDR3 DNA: TGTGCCAGCAGCCCCGAGGCGGATACGCAGTATTTT.

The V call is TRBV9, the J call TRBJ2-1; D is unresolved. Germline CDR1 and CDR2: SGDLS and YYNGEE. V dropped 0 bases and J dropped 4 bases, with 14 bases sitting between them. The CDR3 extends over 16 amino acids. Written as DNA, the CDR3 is TGTGCCAGCAGCGTAGGCTATCCCCGTATGTACAATGAGCAGTTCTTC. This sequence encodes CASSVGYPRMYNEQFF.

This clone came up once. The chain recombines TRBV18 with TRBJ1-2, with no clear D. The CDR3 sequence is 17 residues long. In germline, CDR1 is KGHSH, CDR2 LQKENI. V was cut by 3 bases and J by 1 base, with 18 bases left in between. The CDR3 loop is CASSPSTVPLGNYGYTF. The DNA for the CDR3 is TGTGCCAGCTCACCCTCCACAGTCCCTTTGGGTAACTATGGCTACACCTTC.

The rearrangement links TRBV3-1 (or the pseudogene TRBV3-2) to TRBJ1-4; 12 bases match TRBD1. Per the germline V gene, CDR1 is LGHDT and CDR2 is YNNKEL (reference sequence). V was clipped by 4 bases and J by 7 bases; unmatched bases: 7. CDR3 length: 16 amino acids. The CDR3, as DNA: TGTGCCAGCAGCCTTCTCCGGGACAGGGGGCGTGAAAAACTGTTTTTT. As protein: CASSLLRDRGREKLFF.

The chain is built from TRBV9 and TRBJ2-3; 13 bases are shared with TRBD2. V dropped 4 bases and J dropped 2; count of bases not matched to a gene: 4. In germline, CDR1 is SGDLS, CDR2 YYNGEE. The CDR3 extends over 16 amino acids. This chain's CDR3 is CASSIGTSGATDTQYF. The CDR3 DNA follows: TGTGCCAGCAGCATCGGGACTAGCGGGGCCACAGATACGCAGTATTTT.

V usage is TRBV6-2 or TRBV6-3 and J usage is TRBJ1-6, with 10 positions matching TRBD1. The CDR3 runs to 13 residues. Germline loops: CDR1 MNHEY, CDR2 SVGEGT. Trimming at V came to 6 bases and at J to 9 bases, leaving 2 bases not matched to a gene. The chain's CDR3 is CASSDRGLSPLHF. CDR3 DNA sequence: TGTGCCAGCAGCGACAGGGGGCTTTCACCCCTCCACTTT.

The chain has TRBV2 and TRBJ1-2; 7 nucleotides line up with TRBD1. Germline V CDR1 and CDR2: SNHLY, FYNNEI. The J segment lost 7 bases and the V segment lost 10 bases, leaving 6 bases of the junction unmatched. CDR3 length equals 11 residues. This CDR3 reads CATSGGGGYTF. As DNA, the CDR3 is TGTGCCACCTCAGGGGGTGGTGGCTACACCTTC.

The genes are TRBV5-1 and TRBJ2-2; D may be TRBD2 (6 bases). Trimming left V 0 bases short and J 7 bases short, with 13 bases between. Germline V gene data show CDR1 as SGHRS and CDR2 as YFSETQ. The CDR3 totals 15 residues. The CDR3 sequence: CASSLAPLGGGELFF. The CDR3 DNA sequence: TGCGCCAGCAGCTTGGCCCCCTTGGGAGGCGGGGAGCTGTTTTTT. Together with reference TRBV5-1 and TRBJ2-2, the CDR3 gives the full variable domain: KAGVTQTPRYLIKTRGQQVTLSCSPISGHRSVSWYQQTPGQGLQFLFEYFSETQRNKGNFPGRFSGRQFSNSRSEMNVSTLELGDSALYLCASSLAPLGGGELFFGEGSRLTVL.